The clone carrying this T cell receptor (beta chain) appeared once. As yet, its antigen is unknown. Libraries were prepared by immunoSEQ multiplex PCR; TCRdb keeps only in-frame clonotypes and omits some of them. In the table there are some 120,000 clones, about 92% of which are singletons. This specimen comes from a study of T cell responses to AZD1222 COVID-19 vaccine. Whole-study results and caveats: There were mostly white British donors and more females than males, and clonal diversity was possibly underestimated. Only 5 or 6 people who got AZD1222 tested seropositive at baseline.

V was clipped by 3 bases and J by 0 bases, with 11 bases between them. This CDR3 region has 15 residues. Germline loops: CDR1 SGHRS, CDR2 YFSETQ. V gene TRBV5-1 combines with J gene TRBJ2-3; TRBD2 is a possible D gene (6 bases). The specimen comprised peripheral blood, sampled on day 0 of AZD1222 vaccination. The TCR sequence derives from an adult in good health. The CDR3 spells CASSSVAVSTDTQYF. CDR3 DNA: TGCGCCAGCAGCTCCGTAGCGGTTAGCACAGATACGCAGTATTTT.